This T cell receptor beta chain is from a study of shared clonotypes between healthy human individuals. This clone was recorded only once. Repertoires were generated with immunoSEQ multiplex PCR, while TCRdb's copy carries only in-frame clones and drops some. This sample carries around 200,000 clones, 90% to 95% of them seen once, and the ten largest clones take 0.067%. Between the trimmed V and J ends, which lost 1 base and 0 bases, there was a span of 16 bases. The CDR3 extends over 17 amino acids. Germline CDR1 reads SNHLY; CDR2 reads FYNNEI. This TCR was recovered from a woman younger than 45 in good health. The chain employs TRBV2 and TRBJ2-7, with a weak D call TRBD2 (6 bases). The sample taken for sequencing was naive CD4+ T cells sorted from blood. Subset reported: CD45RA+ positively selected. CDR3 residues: CASSEVLLGLNSYEQYF. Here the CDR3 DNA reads TGTGCCAGCAGTGAAGTTCTTTTGGGACTGAACTCCTACGAGCAGTACTTC.